This T cell receptor (beta chain) came from a study of blood T cell repertoires in COVID-19. Study-wide background: The origin of the acute and convalescent COVID-19 samples was the United States, Italy and Spain.

Here immunoSEQ multiplex PCR was the method, and the copy in TCRdb shows in-frame clones only, minus some. The table includes approximately 170,000 clones, roughly 84% detected once. Trimming stripped 6 bases from V and 5 bases from J, with 10 bases between. The length of the CDR3 is 13 residues. The source is a human donor with acute or convalescent COVID-19. The donor label of this sample is uncertain. Input material: peripheral blood. V and J are TRBV12-3 or TRBV12-4 and TRBJ2-2, with D maybe TRBD2 (6 bases). CDR3 amino acids: CASSGAGTGELFF. As DNA, the CDR3 is TGTGCCAGCAGCGGGGCGGGGACCGGGGAGCTGTTTTTT.